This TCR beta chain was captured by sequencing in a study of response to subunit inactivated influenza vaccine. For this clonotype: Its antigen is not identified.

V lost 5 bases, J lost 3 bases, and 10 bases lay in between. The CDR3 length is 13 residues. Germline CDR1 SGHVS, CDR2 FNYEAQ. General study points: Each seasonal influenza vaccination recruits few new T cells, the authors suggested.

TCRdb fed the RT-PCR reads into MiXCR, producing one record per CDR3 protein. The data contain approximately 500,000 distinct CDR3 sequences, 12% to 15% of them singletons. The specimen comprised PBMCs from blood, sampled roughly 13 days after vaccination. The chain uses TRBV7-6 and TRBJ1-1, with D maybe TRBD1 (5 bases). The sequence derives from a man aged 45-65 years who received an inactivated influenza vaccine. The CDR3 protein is CASSPIGDTEAFF. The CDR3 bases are TGTGCCAGCAGCCCGATAGGGGACACTGAAGCTTTCTTT.